This T cell receptor (beta chain) was sequenced during a study of blood T cell repertoires in COVID-19 (dated by TCRdb to about 2020). About the study as a whole: Samples covering the acute and convalescent phases of COVID-19 were provided by collaborators in the United States, Italy and Spain. A de-identified subject ID, COVID-19 status, age in years and sex were almost always included in the sample metadata. Samples were obtained from the ongoing ImmuneRACE study (first 160 participants) and from about 1,300 subjects provided by 6 global collaborators. The prospective study material was composed of cDNA or gDNA derived from T cells, B-cell-depleted T cells, or PBMCs. Subjects who had been exposed to COVID-19, were actively infected with it, or had recovered from it provided the deeply sampled blood TCRbeta repertoires that made up the dataset. Where available, HLA class I and class II types were taken from metadata supplied by the sample provider and were not determined by assay-based typing. The repertoires were released in a freely available public database intended as a resource for research on the immune response to SARS-CoV-2.

Here is what the overall study found, with its caveats: The quantity of clinical and demographic metadata differed by source and by participant and was supplied without curation.

With respect to this clone: Its specific antigen is unknown. Per-nucleotide qualities are absent, and no much larger clonotype sits a single base away.

The collaborating institutions used their own protocols to collect whole blood in K2EDTA tubes. For TCRbeta analysis, collaborators shipped samples as frozen whole blood, isolated PBMCs, or DNA extracted from either of those sample types. TCRbeta CDR3 regions were amplified from genomic DNA using the immunoSEQ Assay, a bias-controlled multiplex PCR. As for the original processing: Nucleated cell counts per sample were estimated from amplification of reference gene primers within the assay. To quantify the absolute abundance of each unique TCRbeta CDR3 rearrangement, sequence reads were collapsed and filtered. For each sample, productive Simpson clonality was calculated as the square root of Simpson's diversity index over productive rearrangements. TCRdb re-hosts the immuneACCESS table, in-frame sequences only. Its copies lack some clones; in the studies checked, an unresolved V gene accounts for under half of them, and the cause for the rest is not known. V, J and clone size were drawn from that table, and D and trimming were deduced from the DNA. In all, the sample holds about 47,000 clones, and 75% to 85% of those were seen once. The top ten constitute roughly 14% of the sample.

V and J lose 3 bases and 7 bases, and a span of 12 bases separates them. The CDR3 covers 14 residues, taking in both the cysteine and the phenylalanine. Only CDR3 DNA remains: 42 bases, in frame from the first base. Sequences LNHDA (CDR1) and SQIVND (CDR2) are obtained from the germline V gene (reference sequence). The receptor chain draws on TRBV19 and TRBJ1-4; TRBD1 might be the D gene, on 5 matching bases. The source material was peripheral blood. The sequence was collected from a human donor with acute or convalescent COVID-19. The donor label of this sample is uncertain. For the CDR3, the sequence is CASSMVQGGEKLFF. The DNA is TGTGCCAGTAGTATGGTGCAGGGTGGTGAAAAACTGTTTTTT.